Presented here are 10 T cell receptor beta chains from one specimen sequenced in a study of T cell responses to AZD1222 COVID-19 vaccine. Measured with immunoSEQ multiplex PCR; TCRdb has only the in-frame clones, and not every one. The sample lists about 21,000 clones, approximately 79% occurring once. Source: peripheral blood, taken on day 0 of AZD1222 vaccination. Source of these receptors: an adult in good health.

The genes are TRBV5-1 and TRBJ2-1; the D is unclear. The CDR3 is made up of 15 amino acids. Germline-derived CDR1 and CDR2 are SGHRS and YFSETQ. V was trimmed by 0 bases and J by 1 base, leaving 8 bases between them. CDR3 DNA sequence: TGCGCCAGCAGCTTGGCCGAGGTTTCCTACAATGAGCAGTTCTTC. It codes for CASSLAEVSYNEQFF.

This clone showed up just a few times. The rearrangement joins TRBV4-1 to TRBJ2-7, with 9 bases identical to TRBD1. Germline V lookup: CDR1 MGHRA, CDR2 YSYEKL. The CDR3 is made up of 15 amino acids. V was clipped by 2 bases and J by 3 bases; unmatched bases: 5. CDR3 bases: TGCGCCAGCAGCCAAAGTACAGGGGGCTACTACGAGCAGTACTTC. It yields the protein CASSQSTGGYYEQYF.

CDR3 in amino acids: CASSSAAGASPEPQYF. As DNA, the CDR3 is TGTGCCAGCAGTTCAGCAGCCGGTGCATCACCAGAACCGCAGTATTTT. This chain joins TRBV28 and TRBJ2-3, with D unclear. Germline loops: CDR1 MDHEN, CDR2 SYDVKM. There are 16 residues in the CDR3. With 4 bases removed from V and 10 bases from J, the gap between germline ends came to 24 bases.

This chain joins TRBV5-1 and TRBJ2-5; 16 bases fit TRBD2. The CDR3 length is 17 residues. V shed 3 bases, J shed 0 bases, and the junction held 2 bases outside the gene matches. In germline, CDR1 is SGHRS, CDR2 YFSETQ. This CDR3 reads CASSSGTSGGDQETQYF. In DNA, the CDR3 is TGCGCCAGCAGCTCCGGGACTAGCGGGGGGGACCAAGAGACCCAGTACTTC.

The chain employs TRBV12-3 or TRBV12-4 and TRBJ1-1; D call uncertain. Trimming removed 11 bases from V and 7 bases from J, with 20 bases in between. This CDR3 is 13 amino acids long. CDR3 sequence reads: CAVTPGDIIEAFF. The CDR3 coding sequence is TGTGCCGTGACACCGGGAGATATAATTGAAGCTTTCTTT.

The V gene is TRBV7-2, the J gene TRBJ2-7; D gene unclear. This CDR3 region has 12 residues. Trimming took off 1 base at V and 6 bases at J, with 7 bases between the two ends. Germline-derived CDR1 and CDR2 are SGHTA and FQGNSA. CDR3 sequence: CASSLGPIEQYF. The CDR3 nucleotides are TGTGCCAGCAGCTTAGGGCCCATCGAGCAGTACTTC.

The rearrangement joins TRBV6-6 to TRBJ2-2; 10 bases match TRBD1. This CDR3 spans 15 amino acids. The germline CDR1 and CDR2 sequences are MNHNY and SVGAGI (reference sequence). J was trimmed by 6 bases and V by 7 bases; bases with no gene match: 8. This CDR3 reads CASILGQGGPGELFF. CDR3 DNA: TGTGCCAGCATTCTCGGACAGGGGGGTCCCGGGGAGCTGTTTTTT.

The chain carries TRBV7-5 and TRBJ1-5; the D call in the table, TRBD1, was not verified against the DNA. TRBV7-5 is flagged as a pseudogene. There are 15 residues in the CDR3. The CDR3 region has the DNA TGTGTCAGAAGCTTAATAGGGGGCAGCAATCAGCCCCAGCATTTT. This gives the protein CVRSLIGGSNQPQHF.

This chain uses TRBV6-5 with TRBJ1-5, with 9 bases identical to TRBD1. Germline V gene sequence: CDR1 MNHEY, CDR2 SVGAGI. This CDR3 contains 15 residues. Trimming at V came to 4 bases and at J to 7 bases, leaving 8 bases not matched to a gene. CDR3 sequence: CASSWETGGKQPQHF. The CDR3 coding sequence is TGTGCCAGCAGTTGGGAGACAGGGGGGAAACAGCCCCAGCATTTT.

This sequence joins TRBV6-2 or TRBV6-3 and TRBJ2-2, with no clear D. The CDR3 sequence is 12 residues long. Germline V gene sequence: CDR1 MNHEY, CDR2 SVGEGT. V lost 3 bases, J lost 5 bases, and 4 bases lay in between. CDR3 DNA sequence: TGTGCCAGCAGTTATACGACCGGGGAGCTGTTTTTT. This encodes CASSYTTGELFF.